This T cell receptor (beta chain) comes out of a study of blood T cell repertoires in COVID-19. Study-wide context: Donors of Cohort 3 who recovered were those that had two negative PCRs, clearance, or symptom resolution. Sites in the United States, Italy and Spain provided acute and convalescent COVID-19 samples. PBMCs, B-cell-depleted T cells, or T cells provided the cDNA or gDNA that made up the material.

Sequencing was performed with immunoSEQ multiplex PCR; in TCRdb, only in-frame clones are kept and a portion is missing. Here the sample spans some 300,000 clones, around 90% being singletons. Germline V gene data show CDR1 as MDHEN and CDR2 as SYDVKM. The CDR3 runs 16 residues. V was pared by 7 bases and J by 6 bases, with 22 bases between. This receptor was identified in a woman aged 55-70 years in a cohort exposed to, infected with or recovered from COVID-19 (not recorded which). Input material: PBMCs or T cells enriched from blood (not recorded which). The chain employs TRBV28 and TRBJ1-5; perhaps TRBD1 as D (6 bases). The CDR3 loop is CASILRRGIKGQPQHF. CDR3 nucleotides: TGTGCCAGCATCCTACGCAGGGGCATCAAAGGTCAGCCCCAGCATTTT.